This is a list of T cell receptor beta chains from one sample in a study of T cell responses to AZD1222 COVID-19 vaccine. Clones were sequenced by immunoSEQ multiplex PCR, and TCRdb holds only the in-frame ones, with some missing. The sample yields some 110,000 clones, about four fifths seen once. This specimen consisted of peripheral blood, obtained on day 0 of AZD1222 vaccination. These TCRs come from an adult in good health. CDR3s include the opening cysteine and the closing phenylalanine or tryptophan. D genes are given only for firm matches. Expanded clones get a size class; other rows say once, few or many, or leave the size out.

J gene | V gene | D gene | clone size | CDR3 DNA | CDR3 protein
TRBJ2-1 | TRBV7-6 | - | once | TGTGCCAGCAGCTCCATGTCGACTCGCTCCTACAATGAGCAGTTCTTC | CASSSMSTRSYNEQFF
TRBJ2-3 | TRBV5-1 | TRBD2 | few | TGCGCCAGCAGCTTGGGAGCGGGGCAAAGCACAGATACGCAGTATTTT | CASSLGAGQSTDTQYF
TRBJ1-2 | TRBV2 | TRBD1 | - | TGTGCCAGCAGGGACAGGGGACAAGCTGGCTACACCTTC | CASRDRGQAGYTF
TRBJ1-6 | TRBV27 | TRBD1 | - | TGTGCCAGCACCTCGTCCGGACAGGGGGGATCACCCCTCCACTTT | CASTSSGQGGSPLHF
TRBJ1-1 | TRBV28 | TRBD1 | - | TGTGCCAGCAGTTACGGACAGGGGTGGGTTGGTACTGAAGCTTTCTTT | CASSYGQGWVGTEAFF
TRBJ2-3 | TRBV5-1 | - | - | TGCGCCAGCAGCTTGGGGAGCGCGAGCACAGATACGCAGTATTTT | CASSLGSASTDTQYF
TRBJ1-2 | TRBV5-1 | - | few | TGCGCCAGCAGCTTGGGCCCCCAAGTCCAGACCTATGGCTACACCTTC | CASSLGPQVQTYGYTF
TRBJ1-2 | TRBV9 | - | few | TGTGCCAGCAGCGCCTGGCCCGGGGACTATGGCTACACCTTC | CASSAWPGDYGYTF
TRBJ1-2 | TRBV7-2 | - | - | TGTGCCAGCAGCTTAGCACAGGGAGTTGTGGGCTACACCTTC | CASSLAQGVVGYTF
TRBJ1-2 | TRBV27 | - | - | TGTGCCAGCAGTAGATCGGGGACGGTATATGGCTACACCTTC | CASSRSGTVYGYTF
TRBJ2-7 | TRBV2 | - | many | TGTGCCAGCAGTGAAGGGGATAGGGGCGAGCAGTACTTC | CASSEGDRGEQYF
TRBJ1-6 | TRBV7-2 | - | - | TGTGCCAGCAGCTTAGGTCAGGGTTCTCGTTCACCCCTCCACTTT | CASSLGQGSRSPLHF
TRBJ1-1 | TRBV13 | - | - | TGTGCCAGCAGCCCCTCGCAGGGTTGGAACACTGAAGCTTTCTTT | CASSPSQGWNTEAFF
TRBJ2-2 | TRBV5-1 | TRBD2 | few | TGCGCCAGCCTAGCGGGCGCGAACACCGGGGAGCTGTTTTTT | CASLAGANTGELFF
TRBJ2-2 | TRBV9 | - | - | TGTGCCAGCAGCCTGTCATGGCAGCCCAACACCGGGGAGCTGTTTTTT | CASSLSWQPNTGELFF
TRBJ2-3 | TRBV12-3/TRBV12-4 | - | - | TGTGCCAGCCTTCGGGGCCAAGATACGCAGTATTTT | CASLRGQDTQYF
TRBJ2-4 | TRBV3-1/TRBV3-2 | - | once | TGTGCCAGCAGCCCAACATTGACACTGGCCAAAAACATTCAGTACTTC | CASSPTLTLAKNIQYF
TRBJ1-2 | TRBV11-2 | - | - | TGTGCCAGCAGCCCAGACCCCCGGAAGGGCTATGGCTACACCTTC | CASSPDPRKGYGYTF
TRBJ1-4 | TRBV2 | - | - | TGTGCCAGCAGTGAATTTGAAAAACTGTTTTTT | CASSEFEKLFF
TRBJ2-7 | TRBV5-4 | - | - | TGTGCCAGCAGCTTGCCGGGGAAGCCCTACGAGCAGTACTTC | CASSLPGKPYEQYF
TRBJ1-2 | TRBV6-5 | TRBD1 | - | TGTGCCAGCAGCCAGGGGGCTTCTGGCTATGGCTACACCTTC | CASSQGASGYGYTF
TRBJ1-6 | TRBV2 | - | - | TGTGCCAGCAGTGAAGGGAACTCCTATAATTCACCCCTCCACTTT | CASSEGNSYNSPLHF
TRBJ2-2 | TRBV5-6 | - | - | TGTGCCAGCAGCTTGGGACTCCACACCGGGGAGCTGTTTTTT | CASSLGLHTGELFF
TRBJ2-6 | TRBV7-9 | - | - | TGTGCCAGCAGCTTTAGGGAATCTGGGGCCAACGTCCTGACTTTC | CASSFRESGANVLTF
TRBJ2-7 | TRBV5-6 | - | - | TGTGCCAGCAGTCGAGGTTGGACGGCACCAGAGCAGTACTTC | CASSRGWTAPEQYF
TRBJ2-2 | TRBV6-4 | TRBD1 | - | TGTGCCAGCAGTGTTAACACAGGGGGCGAGACCGGGGAGCTGTTTTTT | CASSVNTGGETGELFF
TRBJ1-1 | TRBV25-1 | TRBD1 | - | TGTGCCAGCAGTGAATTGGGGACAGCGAACACTGAAGCTTTCTTT | CASSELGTANTEAFF
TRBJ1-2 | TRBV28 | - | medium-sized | TGTGCCAGCAGTCGCCCGGGGAAGGGAGGCTACACCTTC | CASSRPGKGGYTF
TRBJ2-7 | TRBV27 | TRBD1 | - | TGTGCCAGCAGTCCCGCCGGGACAGGGATGTACGAGCAGTACTTC | CASSPAGTGMYEQYF
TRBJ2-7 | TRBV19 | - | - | TGTGCCAGTAGTGGCGGGCGGACGGGCAACTACGAGCAGTACTTC | CASSGGRTGNYEQYF
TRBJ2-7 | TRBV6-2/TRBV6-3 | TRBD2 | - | TGTGCCAGCAGTGGGACTAGCGGTTTAATGACCTACGAGCAGTACTTC | CASSGTSGLMTYEQYF
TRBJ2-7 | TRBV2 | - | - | TGTGCCAGCAGGGGGACATTTAGGTACGAGCAGTACTTC | CASRGTFRYEQYF
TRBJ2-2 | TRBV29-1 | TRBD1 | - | TGCAGTATGGCGGGGACAGGGAACGCCGGGGAGCTGTTTTTT | CSMAGTGNAGELFF
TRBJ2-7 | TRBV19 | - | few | TGTGCCAGTAGTGGGACAAGGACGGCCTACGAGCAGTACTTC | CASSGTRTAYEQYF
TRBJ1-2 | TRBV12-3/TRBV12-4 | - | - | TGTGCCAGCAGCCGTTTTACCAGATATGGCTACACCTTC | CASSRFTRYGYTF
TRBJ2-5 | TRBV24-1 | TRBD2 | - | TGTGCCACCAGTGATTCCTCACTAGCGGGGGGGCCAAAGACCCAGTACTTC | CATSDSSLAGGPKTQYF
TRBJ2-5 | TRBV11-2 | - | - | TGTGCCAGCAGCTTGAGCGGCCAAGAGACCCAGTACTTC | CASSLSGQETQYF
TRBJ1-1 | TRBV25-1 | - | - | TGTGCCAGCAGTGAGTTGGGGGCCAACACTGAAGCTTTCTTT | CASSELGANTEAFF
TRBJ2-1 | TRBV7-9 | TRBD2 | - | TGTGCCAGCCTCCGGGGGGGATCCTACAATGAGCAGTTCTTC | CASLRGGSYNEQFF
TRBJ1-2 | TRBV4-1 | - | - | TGCGCCAGCAGCCAGCCCCGACGGGACTACAACTATGGCTACACCTTC | CASSQPRRDYNYGYTF
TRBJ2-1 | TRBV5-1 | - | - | TGCGCCAGCAGCTTTAACGGGGATGAGCAGTTCTTC | CASSFNGDEQFF
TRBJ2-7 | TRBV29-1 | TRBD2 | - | TGCAGCGCCGGGAGCGGGAGGCCCTACGAGCAGTACTTC | CSAGSGRPYEQYF
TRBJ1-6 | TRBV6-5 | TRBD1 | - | TGTGCCAGCAGTTACAGGGGGCAGAATTCACCCCTCCACTTT | CASSYRGQNSPLHF
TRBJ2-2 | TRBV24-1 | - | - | TGTGCCACCAGTGCTCTGACTGACACCGGGGAGCTGTTTTTT | CATSALTDTGELFF
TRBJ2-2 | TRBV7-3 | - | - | TGTGCCAGCAGCTCTACCTCGAACACCGGGGAGCTGTTTTTT | CASSSTSNTGELFF